The 15 T cell receptor beta chains below come from one sample, sequenced in a study of control samples from healthy donors and cancer patients. The assay was immunoSEQ multiplex PCR, and TCRdb's table has in-frame clones only and misses some. Seen here are over 150,000 clones, under 96% observed once, and the top ten hold around 0.92%. Sequences were obtained from blood. Every receptor here comes from a woman aged 25 to 39 in good health.

The chain links TRBV12-3 or TRBV12-4 to TRBJ1-2; D is undetermined. The germline V and J ends were trimmed by 2 bases and 3 bases, with 7 bases remaining between them. This CDR3 comprises 13 residues. CDR3 nucleotides: TGTGCCAGCAGTTTAATGTTGTACTATGGCTACACCTTC. This gives the protein CASSLMLYYGYTF.

This clone showed up just once. Other DNA sequences in this sample translate to the same CDR3. The chain combines TRBV5-1 with TRBJ1-1; D is undetermined. Trimming stripped 4 bases from V and 2 bases from J, with 6 bases between. CDR3 length equals 12 residues. Germline CDR1 SGHRS, CDR2 YFSETQ. CDR3 DNA: TGCGCCAGCAGCAGGGTTAACACTGAAGCTTTCTTT. Its translation: CASSRVNTEAFF.

The chain employs TRBV3-1 (or the pseudogene TRBV3-2) and TRBJ1-5, with TRBD1 matching over 10 bases. CDR3 size: 15 residues. Trimming removed 6 bases from V and 6 bases from J; junction bases left unmatched: 8. CDR1 and CDR2 (germline): LGHDT, YNNKEL (reference sequence). CDR3 in DNA: TGTGCCAGCAGTCGCGGACAGGGGGGGTTTCAGCCCCAGCATTTT. This gives the protein CASSRGQGGFQPQHF.

CDR3 sequence (DNA): TGTGCCAGTAGTTCCTCAGGGTCCTCTGCCGAGCAGTACTTC. Residues: CASSSSGSSAEQYF. The V gene is TRBV19, the J gene TRBJ2-7; D may be TRBD1 (5 bases). The germline V and J ends were trimmed by 5 bases and 6 bases, with 17 bases remaining between them. Germline values: CDR1 LNHDA, CDR2 SQIVND (reference sequence). The CDR3 has 14 amino acids.

V gene TRBV4-1 combines with J gene TRBJ2-5; D remains ambiguous. This CDR3 has 14 amino acids. Germline-derived CDR1 and CDR2 are MGHRA and YSYEKL. Trimming shortened V by 4 bases and J by 3 bases, and 12 bases separated the two germline ends. CDR3 DNA sequence: TGCGCCAGCAGCCCTAACCCCTGGGAAGAGACCCAGTACTTC. Its translation: CASSPNPWEETQYF.

J is TRBJ1-1 and V is TRBV3-1 (or the pseudogene TRBV3-2); D is unclear. Germline CDR1 reads LGHDT; CDR2 reads YNNKEL (reference sequence). Between the trimmed V and J ends, which lost 3 bases and 1 base, there was a span of 9 bases. CDR3 length equals 14 residues. The CDR3 spells CASSQEPGNTEAFF. CDR3 DNA sequence: TGTGCCAGCAGCCAGGAACCCGGGAACACTGAAGCTTTCTTT.

The chain uses TRBV28 and TRBJ2-7; D might be TRBD1 (7 bases). The CDR3 loop spans 15 amino acids. The V gene's germline CDR1 is MDHEN and CDR2 SYDVKM. The V end lost 5 bases, the J end lost 4 bases, and 18 bases lay between the germline ends. The CDR3: CASSPATGRRYEQYF. CDR3 nucleotides: TGTGCCAGCAGTCCGGCGACAGGGAGGCGGTACGAGCAGTACTTC.

The chain recombines TRBV7-9 with TRBJ1-1; 10 bases line up with TRBD1. The V gene's germline CDR1 is SEHNR and CDR2 FQNEAQ (reference sequence). This CDR3 has 16 residues. J lost 1 base, V lost 5 bases, and 7 bases had no gene match. CDR3 DNA: TGTGCCAGCAGCAAGACAGGGGGCTGGGCGAACACTGAAGCTTTCTTT. Protein sequence: CASSKTGGWANTEAFF.

The chain combines TRBV18 with TRBJ1-1; D is uncertain. Per the germline V gene, CDR1 is KGHSH and CDR2 is LQKENI. The CDR3 runs 14 residues. The germline V and J ends were trimmed by 1 base and 3 bases, with 9 bases remaining between them. The CDR3: CASSPQMKDTEAFF. The CDR3 coding sequence is TGTGCCAGCTCACCACAGATGAAGGACACTGAAGCTTTCTTT.

J is TRBJ2-7 and V is TRBV2; D ambiguous. The CDR3 consists of 14 residues. The V gene lost 0 bases and the J gene lost 2 bases, with 8 bases spanning the gap. The V gene's germline CDR1 is SNHLY and CDR2 FYNNEI. As DNA, the CDR3 is TGTGCCAGCAGTGAAGCAGGGTTTCCCTACGAGCAGTACTTC. It yields the protein CASSEAGFPYEQYF. Full variable domain (remainder filled in from reference TRBV2 and TRBJ2-7): EPEVTQTPSHQVTQMGQEVILRCVPISNHLYFYWYRQILGQKVEFLVSFYNNEISEKSEIFDDQFSVERPDGSNFTLKIRSTKLEDSAMYFCASSEAGFPYEQYFGPGTRLTVT.

The rearrangement links TRBV6-5 to TRBJ1-5; the D gene is possibly TRBD1 (5 bases). The V gene's germline CDR1 is MNHEY and CDR2 SVGAGI. The CDR3 covers 14 residues. With 5 bases removed from V and 4 bases from J, the gap between germline ends came to 12 bases. The CDR3 DNA reads TGTGCCAGCAGTATCCGGGGCAATAATCAGCCCCAGCATTTT. Protein: CASSIRGNNQPQHF.

This clone was counted a single time. The V call is TRBV5-1, the J call TRBJ2-2; no clear D gene. The CDR3 has 15 residues. Trimming shortened V by 0 bases and J by 6 bases, and 12 bases separated the two germline ends. Germline assignment: CDR1 SGHRS and CDR2 YFSETQ. The CDR3 DNA is TGCGCCAGCAGCTTGGAGGGCAGTCGAGCCGGGGAGCTGTTTTTT. Encoded protein: CASSLEGSRAGELFF. The full variable domain, completed using reference TRBV5-1 and TRBJ2-2, is KAGVTQTPRYLIKTRGQQVTLSCSPISGHRSVSWYQQTPGQGLQFLFEYFSETQRNKGNFPGRFSGRQFSNSRSEMNVSTLELGDSALYLCASSLEGSRAGELFFGEGSRLTVL.

The genes are TRBV13 and TRBJ2-1; 8 bases agree with TRBD2. CDR1 is PRHDT, CDR2 FYEKMQ, per germline (reference sequence). The CDR3 length is 16 residues. J gave up 1 base and V 7 bases, and 9 bases lay outside the gene matches. The DNA of the CDR3 is TGTGCCAGCATCCGGGGGGGCGAGATGTCCTACAATGAGCAGTTCTTC. The encoded protein is CASIRGGEMSYNEQFF.

The rearrangement uses TRBV12-3 or TRBV12-4 and TRBJ1-1; D unclear. CDR3 size: 13 residues. V lost 2 bases, J lost 6 bases, and 10 bases lay in between. The CDR3 DNA is TGTGCCAGCAGTTTAACACACCCCGCTGAAGCTTTCTTT. Encoded protein: CASSLTHPAEAFF.

CDR3 nucleotide sequence: TGTGCCAGCAGTTATCTGGGCGGGACCTACGAGCAGTACTTC. Its protein product is CASSYLGGTYEQYF. V usage is TRBV6-6 and J usage is TRBJ2-7; a weak D match, TRBD2 (6 bases). Trimming took 3 bases from V and 2 from J, leaving 11 bases between them. Germline-derived CDR1 and CDR2 are MNHNY and SVGAGI (reference sequence). The length of the CDR3 is 14 residues.